These 18 T cell receptor beta chains originate from one sample sequenced in a study of T cell changes during pregnancy in multiple sclerosis. The method was immunoSEQ multiplex PCR; TCRdb's version includes in-frame clones alone and lacks a portion of them. Here the sample spans about 8,500 clones, nearly 90% being singletons. The material sequenced was CD8+ T cells from peripheral blood mononuclear cells, taken in the first trimester of pregnancy. These receptors were taken from a female donor in good health, enrolled as a control in a pregnancy study.

V gene TRBV7-6 combines with J gene TRBJ2-2; D not certain. The ends were cut back, 6 bases at V and 1 base at J, with 9 bases in the middle. Germline-derived CDR1 and CDR2 are SGHVS and FNYEAQ. The CDR3 loop spans 14 amino acids. CDR3 amino acids: CASRPTLNTGELFF. In DNA, the CDR3 is TGTGCCAGCAGGCCTACCTTGAACACCGGGGAGCTGTTTTTT.

The V gene is TRBV7-2, the J gene TRBJ2-7, with D perhaps matching TRBD2 (5 bases). Trimming cost V 5 bases and J 3 bases, with 14 bases left between them. CDR3 length: 14 residues. From germline, CDR1 is SGHTA and CDR2 FQGNSA. CDR3: CASSRGLIFYEQYF. As DNA, the CDR3 is TGTGCCAGCAGCCGCGGGCTGATCTTCTACGAGCAGTACTTC. Together with reference TRBV7-2 and TRBJ2-7, the CDR3 gives the full variable domain: GAGVSQSPSNKVTEKGKDVELRCDPISGHTALYWYRQSLGQGLEFLIYFQGNSAPDKSGLPSDRFSAERTGGSVSTLTIQRTQQEDSAVYLCASSRGLIFYEQYFGPGTRLTVT.

The CDR3 region is CASSEGGYEQYF. Here the CDR3 DNA reads TGTGCCAGCAGTGAGGGGGGGTACGAGCAGTACTTC. The rearrangement uses TRBV25-1 and TRBJ2-5; 7 bases fit TRBD2. The J call may be faulty, since TRBJ2-7 better matches the DNA end. Germline V CDR1 and CDR2: MGHDK, SYGVNS. The CDR3 covers 12 residues.

The chain combines TRBV29-1 with TRBJ2-7; 8 positions match TRBD2. J lost 2 bases, V lost 2 bases, and 2 bases had no gene match. Per the germline V gene, CDR1 is SQVTM and CDR2 is ANQGSEA. The CDR3 has 13 residues. CDR3 region: CSVEQRGPYEQYF. The CDR3 bases are TGCAGCGTTGAACAGCGGGGGCCCTACGAGCAGTACTTC.

The rearrangement uses TRBV5-6 and TRBJ2-7; 9 bases line up with TRBD1. From germline, CDR1 is SGHDT and CDR2 YYEEEE. J lost 3 bases, V lost 4 bases, and 8 bases had no gene match. The CDR3 contains 15 residues. The CDR3 DNA reads as TGTGCCAGCAGCGATGACGGGACAGGGTACTACGAGCAGTACTTC. It translates to CASSDDGTGYYEQYF.

This clone has a single count. This chain joins TRBV4-1 and TRBJ2-1; 14 nucleotides agree with TRBD2. The CDR3 loop spans 17 amino acids. Germline V CDR1 and CDR2: MGHRA, YSYEKL. J was trimmed by 4 bases and V by 1 base; bases with no gene match: 3. CDR3 nucleotide sequence: TGCGCCAGCAGCCAAGGACTAGCGGGAGGGCCTTACAATGAGCAGTTCTTC. It yields the protein CASSQGLAGGPYNEQFF.

The rearrangement uses TRBV2 and TRBJ2-7; 10 positions agree with TRBD2. CDR1 SNHLY and CDR2 FYNNEI come from the germline V gene. The CDR3 has 14 amino acids. The J segment lost 0 bases and the V segment lost 10 bases, leaving 6 bases of the junction unmatched. Here the CDR3 DNA reads TGTGCCAACTTAGCGGGGGGCGGCTCCTACGAGCAGTACTTC. Translated, it gives CANLAGGGSYEQYF.

The gene calls are TRBV2 and TRBJ2-7; 7 bases are a match to TRBD2. With V trimmed by 6 bases and J by 0 bases, 8 bases remained unmatched. CDR1 is SNHLY and CDR2 is FYNNEI in the germline V gene. CDR3 size: 15 residues. The CDR3 DNA is TGTGCCAGCAGCCTCACCGGCGGGAGCTCCTACGAGCAGTACTTC. Encoded protein: CASSLTGGSSYEQYF.

The chain employs TRBV29-1 and TRBJ2-7, with 8 nucleotides matching TRBD2. Trimming removed 6 bases from V and 3 bases from J; junction bases left unmatched: 16. The CDR3 totals 16 residues. In germline, CDR1 is SQVTM, CDR2 ANQGSEA. Written as DNA, the CDR3 is TGCAGCGTCACGGAAACGTTGGACCGGGGGGGCTACGAGCAGTACTTC. This sequence encodes CSVTETLDRGGYEQYF.

V gene TRBV7-8 combines with J gene TRBJ2-1; no definite D call. CDR1 SGHVS and CDR2 FQNEAQ come from the germline V gene. V was trimmed by 2 bases and J by 5 bases, leaving 7 bases between them. This CDR3 spans 13 amino acids. The DNA of the CDR3 is TGTGCCAGCAGCTTACTGGCGGACAATGAGCAGTTCTTC. This codes for CASSLLADNEQFF.

This clone was seen a handful of times. CDR3 in DNA: TGTGCCAGCAGTGAAGTAGCGGACTCCTACAATGAGCAGTTCTTC. Encoded protein: CASSEVADSYNEQFF. This chain connects TRBV6-4 to TRBJ2-1; maybe TRBD2 (6 bases). The ends were cut back, 3 bases at V and 0 bases at J, with 9 bases in the middle. This CDR3 spans 15 amino acids. Germline V CDR1 and CDR2: MRHNA, SNTAGT.

This chain joins TRBV19 and TRBJ1-1; TRBD1 might be the D (5 bases). The CDR3 loop spans 12 amino acids. Germline-derived CDR1 and CDR2 are LNHDA and SQIVND (reference sequence). Trimming removed 1 base from V and 7 bases from J, with 7 bases in between. The CDR3 loop reads CASSIGGIEAFF. CDR3 coding DNA: TGTGCCAGTAGTATAGGGGGCATTGAAGCTTTCTTT.

CDR3 protein: CASSEGPGDNSPLHF. As DNA, the CDR3 is TGTGCCAGCAGTGAAGGCCCGGGGGACAATTCACCCCTCCACTTT. The chain has TRBV6-1 and TRBJ1-6; TRBD1 is a possible D gene (5 bases). V was shortened by 1 base and J by 7 bases, with 11 bases between the two germline ends. This CDR3 has 15 residues. Germline-derived CDR1 and CDR2 are MNHNS and SASEGT.

The gene calls are TRBV4-2 and TRBJ2-2, with D tentatively TRBD1 (6 bases). The CDR3 extends over 18 amino acids. Germline V gene lookup returns CDR1 LGHNA and CDR2 YNFKEQ. The germline V and J ends were trimmed by 3 bases and 6 bases, with 23 bases remaining between them. The CDR3 region has the DNA TGTGCCAGCAGCCAGTATCCCTCAGGGGTTTATTGGGCCGGGGAGCTGTTTTTT. Protein product: CASSQYPSGVYWAGELFF.

This clone was counted between two and nine times. This chain links TRBV6-1 with TRBJ2-3, with 9 positions matching TRBD2. The CDR3 totals 16 residues. From germline, CDR1 is MNHNS and CDR2 SASEGT. With V trimmed by 2 bases and J by 2 bases, 5 bases remained unmatched. In nucleotides, the CDR3 is TGTGCCAGCAGTGAATCGGCGGGAGGGGTCACAGATACGCAGTATTTT. Its translation: CASSESAGGVTDTQYF.

The chain combines TRBV2 with TRBJ2-2; no reliable D call. The CDR3 length is 12 residues. The germline V gene encodes CDR1 SNHLY and CDR2 FYNNEI. The V end lost 5 bases, the J end lost 8 bases, and 9 bases lay between the germline ends. CDR3 nucleotides: TGTGCCAGCAGTATAAGACAAGGGGAGCTGTTTTTT. It is translated as CASSIRQGELFF.

The V gene is TRBV7-2, the J gene TRBJ1-2, with D possibly being TRBD1 (5 bases). The germline CDR1 and CDR2 sequences are SGHTA and FQGNSA. The V and J ends lost 2 bases and 2 bases respectively, with 9 bases between them. The CDR3 is made up of 14 amino acids. CDR3 bases: TGTGCCAGCAGCTTAATCGGGGGGAACTATGGCTACACCTTC. It specifies CASSLIGGNYGYTF.

The chain employs TRBV19 and TRBJ2-1; D may be TRBD1 (5 bases). Germline V gene data show CDR1 as LNHDA and CDR2 as SQIVND (reference sequence). V lost 4 bases to trimming and J lost 13 bases, with 17 bases between them. This CDR3 region has 13 residues. This CDR3 reads CASSKPEWGVQFF. CDR3 sequence (DNA): TGTGCCAGTAGTAAACCAGAGTGGGGCGTACAGTTCTTC.